The rows below give T cell receptor beta chains drawn from one sample of a study of T cell responses to AZD1222 COVID-19 vaccine. Profiled with immunoSEQ multiplex PCR; TCRdb holds only in-frame clones, not every one. Of fewer than 120,000 clones in the sample, 70% to 90% were seen once. The sample in question was peripheral blood, obtained on day 0 of AZD1222 vaccination. The receptors come from an adult in good health. CDR3s include the opening cysteine and the closing phenylalanine or tryptophan. The order of the fields is V gene, J gene, D gene, CDR3 protein, CDR3 DNA. The D gene is left open where the match is weak.

TRBV2	TRBJ2-5	TRBD1	CASRGSGQGYQETQYF	TGTGCCAGCAGGGGGTCGGGACAGGGGTACCAAGAGACCCAGTACTTC
TRBV19	TRBJ1-1	-	CASSIASTQGNTEAFF	TGTGCCAGTAGTATAGCGAGCACTCAGGGGAACACTGAAGCTTTCTTT
TRBV2	TRBJ2-3	-	CASSIQPSDTQYF	TGTGCCAGCAGTATACAGCCCTCGGATACGCAGTATTTT
TRBV7-9	TRBJ1-4	-	CASSPNLISQGTNEKLFF	TGTGCCAGCAGCCCGAACCTTATCTCCCAGGGAACTAATGAAAAACTGTTTTTT
TRBV7-9	TRBJ1-4	-	CASSSPEKKLFF	TGTGCCAGCAGCTCCCCTGAAAAGAAACTGTTTTTT
TRBV7-3	TRBJ2-7	TRBD2	CASSLTVLAGESYEQYF	TGTGCCAGCAGCTTAACGGTACTAGCGGGAGAGTCATACGAGCAGTACTTC
TRBV18	TRBJ2-1	TRBD1	CASSFFRGQANEQFF	TGTGCCAGCTCCTTCTTCAGGGGGCAAGCGAATGAGCAGTTCTTC
TRBV19	TRBJ2-5	TRBD1	CASSRGQGTETQYF	TGTGCCAGTAGTAGAGGACAGGGGACGGAGACCCAGTACTTC
TRBV9	TRBJ2-5	TRBD2	CASSPGLAGETQYF	TGTGCCAGCAGCCCGGGACTAGCGGGAGAGACCCAGTACTTC
TRBV2	TRBJ2-7	-	CASAKSGTYSYEQYF	TGTGCCAGCGCTAAATCCGGGACTTACTCCTACGAGCAGTACTTC